The 2 T cell receptor beta chains in this list originate from one sample, sequenced in a study of cytomegalovirus exposure and HLA in healthy donors. Assay used: immunoSEQ multiplex PCR; TCRdb lists only in-frame clones, some missing. The data contain 100,000 to 150,000 clones, around 88% of them seen just once; the ten biggest clones take up approximately 4.9%. Specimen: PBMCs. These receptors were obtained from a man younger than 30 in good health and CMV-seronegative.

The V gene is TRBV7-9, the J gene TRBJ2-1; 10 positions match TRBD2. V shed 7 bases and J 7 bases; nucleotides not matched to a gene: 10. The V gene's germline CDR1 is SEHNR and CDR2 FQNEAQ (reference sequence). This CDR3 has 15 residues. For the CDR3, the DNA is TGTGCCAGCATCGAAGCGGGAGGGCCTGGTAATGAGCAGTTCTTC. This encodes CASIEAGGPGNEQFF.

The genes are TRBV30 and TRBJ2-2; TRBD2 aligns across 9 bases. V was pared by 2 bases and J by 5 bases, with 6 bases of the junction left unmatched. This CDR3 has 15 residues. Germline assignment: CDR1 GTSNPN and CDR2 SVGIG (reference sequence). Here the CDR3 reads CAWSKAGGRTGELFF. The CDR3 coding sequence is TGTGCCTGGAGTAAAGCGGGGGGTCGGACCGGGGAGCTGTTTTTT.